The T cell receptor beta chain described here comes from a study of cytomegalovirus exposure and HLA in healthy donors. Study findings and constraints: Most TCR sequences were seen very rarely across donors, but some public TCRs occurred in many.

Turning to this clone: Its antigen is currently unknown.

The CDR3 has 12 residues. Trimming shortened V by 2 bases and J by 9 bases, and 10 bases separated the two germline ends. Per the germline V gene, CDR1 is KGHSH and CDR2 is LQKENI. This PCR relied on a set of 60 Vbeta primers and 13 Jbeta primers. Only in-frame clones appear in the TCRdb table, and some are missing; sequencing was by immunoSEQ multiplex PCR. The sample records around 90,000 clones, 64% being singletons. The source is a human donor in good health. Material: PBMCs. The chain employs TRBV18 and TRBJ1-2; maybe TRBD1 (5 bases). The CDR3 coding sequence is TGTGCCAGCTCACCAAGACAGCAGAGCTACACCTTC. As protein: CASSPRQQSYTF.